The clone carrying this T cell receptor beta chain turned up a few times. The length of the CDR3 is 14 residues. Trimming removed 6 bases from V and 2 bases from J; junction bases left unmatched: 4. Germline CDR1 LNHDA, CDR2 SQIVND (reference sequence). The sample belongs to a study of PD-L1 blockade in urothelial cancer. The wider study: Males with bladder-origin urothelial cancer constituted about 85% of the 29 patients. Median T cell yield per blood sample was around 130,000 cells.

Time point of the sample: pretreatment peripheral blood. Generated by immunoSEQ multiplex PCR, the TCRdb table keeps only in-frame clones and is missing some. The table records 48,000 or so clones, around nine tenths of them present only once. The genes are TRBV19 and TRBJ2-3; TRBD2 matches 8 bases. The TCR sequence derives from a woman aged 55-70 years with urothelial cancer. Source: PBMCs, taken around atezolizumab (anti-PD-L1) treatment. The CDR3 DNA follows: TGTGCCAGTAGCGAACTAGCGGACACAGATACGCAGTATTTT. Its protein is CASSELADTDTQYF.